A selection of T cell receptor beta chains follows, all from one sample in a study of Graves' ophthalmopathy and Graves' hyperthyroidism. TCRdb reanalysed the multiplex PCR reads using MiXCR and keeps one entry per CDR3 protein. The sample yields 900,000 to 1,200,000 distinct CDR3 sequences, about 40% seen once. The material sequenced was peripheral blood or thyroid tissue (not recorded which). The source of these receptors is an adult man with Graves' hyperthyroidism. Both conserved end residues are trimmed from each CDR3. The order of the fields is J gene, V gene, D gene, CDR3 protein. A D gene is named only where the DNA matches it firmly.

TRBJ1-6	TRBV2	TRBD1	ASSEMTGGGSPLH
TRBJ1-2	TRBV7-2	.	ASSFLPGDFSNYGYT
TRBJ2-2	TRBV7-6	TRBD2	ASSYPPGLAGGSNTGELF
TRBJ2-7	TRBV6-6	TRBD1	ASSDGTGGTYEQY
TRBJ2-3	TRBV7-9	.	ASSRWDVDTQY
TRBJ2-7	TRBV5-5	.	ASSSDSNKQY
TRBJ1-2	TRBV29-1	TRBD1	SVWDSFYGYT
TRBJ2-7	TRBV29-1	TRBD1	SVEQDRAPYEQY
TRBJ2-1	TRBV2	TRBD1	ASSGDRGFNEQF
TRBJ1-1	TRBV7-2	TRBD1	ASQTGTNTEAF
TRBJ1-1	TRBV4-3	.	ASSQDHGARTEAF
TRBJ1-3	TRBV10-3	.	AISAQGRPTSSGNTIY
TRBJ2-6	TRBV11-2	TRBD1	ASRPTGGYSGANVLT
TRBJ2-5	TRBV5-4	.	ASSSPSGLRQETQY
TRBJ1-1	TRBV25-1	.	ASSDPRRRNTEAF
TRBJ1-1	TRBV10-3	.	AISDISGTEAF